The 22 T cell receptor beta chains below all came from one sample that was sequenced in a study of post-analysis software for immune sequencing data. Study results and caveats: When patients were compared with controls, about 5 TRBV segments were more frequent, TRBV5-6, TRBV5-1 and TRBV20-1 among them.

Unique molecular identifiers featured in each of the TCR beta cDNA libraries. MiXCR, applied by TCRdb to the PCR reads, yields one record per CDR3 protein. This sample has around 700,000 distinct CDR3 sequences, with 59% found just once. No cognate antigen is known for these TCRs. The sequencing input was blood. The source of these receptors is a girl between 2 and 10 years old with multiple sclerosis.

This clonotype was counted a few times. CDR3 loop: CASSPDRPNEKLFF. The CDR3 DNA reads TGTGCCAGCAGCCCGGACCGACCTAATGAAAAACTGTTTTTT. The J gene is TRBJ1-4, the V gene TRBV5-5; D gene uncertain. Trimming removed 4 bases from V and 3 bases from J, with 10 bases in between. The germline gives CDR1 SGHKS, CDR2 YYEKEE (reference sequence). The CDR3 contains 14 residues.

A single count supports this clonotype. The rearrangement uses TRBV2 and TRBJ2-7, with 10 bases fitting TRBD2. With 4 bases clipped from V and 2 bases from J, the junction kept 5 bases outside the gene matches. In germline, CDR1 is SNHLY, CDR2 FYNNEI. The CDR3 length is 15 residues. DNA for the CDR3: TGTGCCAGCAGTGTGGGGAGCGGGAGGGCCTACGAGCAGTACTTC. It translates to CASSVGSGRAYEQYF.

This rearrangement joins TRBV11-2 to TRBJ2-1, with D possibly being TRBD1 (5 bases). The CDR3 is made up of 12 amino acids. V gave up 3 bases and J gave up 8 bases, with 8 bases separating them. Germline values: CDR1 SGHAT, CDR2 FQNNGV. CDR3 sequence (DNA): TGTGCCAGCAGCTTGATGACAGATGAGCAGTTCTTC. This gives the protein CASSLMTDEQFF.

A note on this clonotype: One end of the junction does not line up with germline, which may come from a read error. V and J are TRBV30 and TRBJ1-2, with D perhaps matching TRBD1 (5 bases). The CDR3 is 12 residues long. Germline loops: CDR1 GTSNPN, CDR2 SVGIG (reference sequence). CDR3 loop: CALARGNYDYTF. CDR3 nucleotide sequence: TGTGCCTTGGCTCGGGGGAACTATGACTACACCTTC.

This clonotype showed up just a few times. The chain carries TRBV15 and TRBJ1-5; D ambiguous. The CDR3 length is 13 residues. The V gene lost 6 bases and the J gene lost 3 bases, with 9 bases spanning the gap. Germline CDR1 and CDR2: LNHNV and YYDKDF (reference sequence). The DNA of the CDR3 is TGTGCCACCAGAAGCCGAGACAATCAGCCCCAGCATTTT. Translation: CATRSRDNQPQHF.

V gene TRBV6-5 combines with J gene TRBJ1-2; possible D gene TRBD1, 6 bases. The germline V and J ends were trimmed by 8 bases and 0 bases, with 13 bases remaining between them. Germline V gene data show CDR1 as MNHEY and CDR2 as SVGAGI. CDR3 length: 14 residues. CDR3 sequence: CASAKTGSNYGYTF. The CDR3 DNA is TGTGCCAGCGCCAAGACAGGTTCTAACTATGGCTACACCTTC.

The CDR3 DNA reads as TGTGCCAGCAGTTTCCTCGGGACGGGCAATGAGCAGTTCTTC. The encoded protein is CASSFLGTGNEQFF. The gene calls are TRBV27 and TRBJ2-1; D possibly matches TRBD1 or TRBD2 (5 bases each). This CDR3 is 14 amino acids long. Germline CDR1 is MNHEY and CDR2 is SMNVEV (reference sequence). V was clipped by 3 bases and J by 6 bases, with 12 bases between them.

V and J are TRBV9 and TRBJ1-1; D is unclear. The V end was cut by 0 bases, the J end by 0 bases, with 9 bases between. The CDR3 has 15 amino acids. From germline, CDR1 is SGDLS and CDR2 YYNGEE. The CDR3 DNA sequence: TGTGCCAGCAGCGTAGTTGGCAGAATGAACACTGAAGCTTTCTTT. It is translated as CASSVVGRMNTEAFF.

The CDR3 loop is CSARVKLAPINNEQFF. Written as DNA, the CDR3 is TGCAGTGCTAGAGTTAAACTAGCGCCTATTAACAATGAGCAGTTCTTC. The chain combines TRBV20-1 with TRBJ2-1, with 7 bases matching TRBD2. The V gene's germline CDR1 is DFQATT and CDR2 SNEGSKA (reference sequence). J was trimmed by 5 bases and V by 1 base; bases with no gene match: 11. The CDR3 is 16 amino acids.

The rearrangement joins TRBV29-1 to TRBJ2-3; D gene ambiguous. V was pared by 7 bases and J by 6 bases, with 17 bases between. CDR1 is SQVTM and CDR2 is ANQGSEA in the germline V gene. This CDR3 region has 13 residues. The CDR3 here is CSAATALGDTQYF. The CDR3 nucleotides read TGCAGCGCTGCGACTGCCCTCGGTGATACGCAGTATTTT.

CDR3 protein: CASSIGPIQTQYF. The CDR3 DNA reads TGTGCCAGCAGTATCGGACCTATCCAGACCCAGTACTTC. The genes are TRBV12-3 or TRBV12-4 and TRBJ2-4, with D uncertain. The J call may be in error: the DNA end matches TRBJ2-5 better. The CDR3 consists of 13 residues.

The rearrangement uses TRBV29-1 and TRBJ2-3; D unclear. The germline CDR1 and CDR2 sequences are SQVTM and ANQGSEA. This CDR3 has 12 amino acids. V lost 2 bases and J 10 bases, leaving 13 bases between the germline ends. The CDR3 loop is CSVETAAEPQYF. CDR3 DNA sequence: TGCAGCGTTGAAACGGCTGCGGAGCCGCAGTATTTT.

This sequence joins TRBV6-4 and TRBJ1-5; 8 bases map to TRBD1. CDR3 length: 13 residues. Germline V gene lookup returns CDR1 MRHNA and CDR2 SNTAGT. Trimming cost V 6 bases and J 5 bases; bases outside gene matches: 3. The CDR3 protein is CASSQTGDQPQHF. Here the CDR3 DNA reads TGTGCCAGCAGCCAGACAGGGGATCAGCCCCAGCATTTT.

V gene TRBV19 combines with J gene TRBJ2-4; possible D gene TRBD2, 6 bases. Judging by the DNA end, TRBJ2-5 fits better; the J call may be wrong. The CDR3 has 11 amino acids. The germline gives CDR1 LNHDA, CDR2 SQIVND (reference sequence). The CDR3 nucleotides are TGTGCCGCTAAGGAGGGGGAGACCCAGTACTTC. It codes for CAAKEGETQYF.

V and J are TRBV7-2 and TRBJ2-5, with D uncertain. Germline CDR1 and CDR2: SGHTA and FQGNSA. CDR3 size: 14 residues. V lost 2 bases and J lost 1, with 8 bases in between. CDR3 amino acids: CASSLSTFQETQYF. CDR3 nucleotides: TGTGCCAGCAGCTTAAGTACATTCCAAGAGACCCAGTACTTC.

In this sample, this clonotype turned up once. This chain uses TRBV7-2 with TRBJ2-3; no reliable D call. Germline-derived CDR1 and CDR2 are SGHTA and FQGNSA. CDR3 length: 17 amino acids. V gave up 3 bases and J gave up 1 base, with 17 bases separating them. The DNA for the CDR3 is TGTGCCAGCAGCTTGGTGGCTGTAAGAAGGGGCACAGATACGCAGTATTTT. Encoded protein: CASSLVAVRRGTDTQYF.

This chain connects TRBV11-2 to TRBJ1-1; 9 bases align to TRBD1. V lost 0 bases to trimming and J lost 1 base; unmatched junction nucleotides: 6. Germline V gene sequence: CDR1 SGHAT, CDR2 FQNNGV. This CDR3 has 17 amino acids. CDR3 sequence: CASSLDGTGKENTEAFF. As DNA, the CDR3 is TGTGCCAGCAGCTTAGACGGGACAGGGAAAGAGAACACTGAAGCTTTCTTT.

The chain joins TRBV11-2 to TRBJ1-2; D is unresolved. Trimming removed 2 bases from V and 4 bases from J, with 2 bases in between. CDR1 and CDR2 (germline): SGHAT, FQNNGV. The CDR3 is 11 amino acids. CDR3 DNA: TGTGCCAGCAGCTTACCCTATGGCTACACCTTC. This sequence encodes CASSLPYGYTF.

This chain joins TRBV6-1 and TRBJ2-5; 7 positions match TRBD1. This CDR3 has 13 residues. Germline V gives CDR1 MNHNS, CDR2 SASEGT. The ends lost 7 bases at V and 4 bases at J; junction bases unmatched: 6. This chain's CDR3 is CASNYRGLETQYF. CDR3 in DNA: TGTGCCAGCAATTACAGGGGCCTAGAGACCCAGTACTTC.

This clonotype came up a few times. This sequence joins TRBV29-1 and TRBJ2-3, with a tentative D call TRBD2 (6 bases). The length of the CDR3 is 16 residues. The V gene's germline CDR1 is SQVTM and CDR2 ANQGSEA. Trimming took off 5 bases at V and 0 bases at J, with 18 bases between the two ends. The CDR3 reads CSVPPAGLRSTDTQYF. The CDR3 DNA sequence: TGCAGCGTTCCTCCGGCGGGACTCCGCAGCACAGATACGCAGTATTTT.

The J gene is TRBJ2-7, the V gene TRBV4-1, with no clear D. CDR3 length: 16 residues. The V gene lost 0 bases and the J gene lost 0 bases, with 12 bases spanning the gap. The germline V gene encodes CDR1 MGHRA and CDR2 YSYEKL. CDR3 region: CASSQDETFDSYEQYF. As DNA, the CDR3 is TGCGCCAGCAGCCAAGATGAGACATTTGACTCCTACGAGCAGTACTTC.

The chain combines TRBV20-1 with TRBJ2-1; maybe TRBD2 (6 bases). Germline V gene data show CDR1 as DFQATT and CDR2 as SNEGSKA (reference sequence). CDR3 length: 15 residues. Trimming left V 3 bases short and J 7 bases short, with 19 bases between. The CDR3 here is CSASTTGALWNEQFF. In DNA form, the CDR3 reads TGCAGTGCTAGTACAACGGGAGCATTGTGGAATGAGCAGTTCTTC.